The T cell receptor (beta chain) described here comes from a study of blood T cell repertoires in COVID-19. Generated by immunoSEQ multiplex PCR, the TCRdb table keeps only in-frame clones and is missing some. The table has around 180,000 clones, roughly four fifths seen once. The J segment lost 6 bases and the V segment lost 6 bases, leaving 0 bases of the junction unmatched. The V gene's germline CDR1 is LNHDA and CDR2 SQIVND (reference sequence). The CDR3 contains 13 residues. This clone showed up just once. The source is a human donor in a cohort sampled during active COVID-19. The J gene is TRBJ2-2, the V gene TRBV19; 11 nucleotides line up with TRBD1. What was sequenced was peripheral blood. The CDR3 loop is CASRGQGAGELFF. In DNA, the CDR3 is TGTGCCAGTAGGGGACAGGGGGCCGGGGAGCTGTTTTTT.